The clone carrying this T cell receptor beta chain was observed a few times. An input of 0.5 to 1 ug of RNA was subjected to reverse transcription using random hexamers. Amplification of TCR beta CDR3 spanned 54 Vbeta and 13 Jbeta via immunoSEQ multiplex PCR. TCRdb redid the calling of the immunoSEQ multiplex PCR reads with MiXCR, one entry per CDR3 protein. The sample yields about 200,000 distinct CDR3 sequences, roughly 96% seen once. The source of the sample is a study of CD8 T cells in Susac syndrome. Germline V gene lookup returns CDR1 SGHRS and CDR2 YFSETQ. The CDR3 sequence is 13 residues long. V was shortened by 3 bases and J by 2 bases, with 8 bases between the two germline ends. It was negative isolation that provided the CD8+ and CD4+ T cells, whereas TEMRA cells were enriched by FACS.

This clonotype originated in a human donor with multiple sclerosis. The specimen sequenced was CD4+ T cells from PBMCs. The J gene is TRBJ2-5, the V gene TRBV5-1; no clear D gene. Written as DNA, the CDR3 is TGCGCCAGCAGCTCGTCTCCACAAGAGACCCAGTACTTC. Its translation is CASSSSPQETQYF. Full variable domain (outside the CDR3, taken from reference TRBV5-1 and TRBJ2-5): KAGVTQTPRYLIKTRGQQVTLSCSPISGHRSVSWYQQTPGQGLQFLFEYFSETQRNKGNFPGRFSGRQFSNSRSEMNVSTLELGDSALYLCASSSSPQETQYFGPGTRLLVL.